These T cell receptor beta chains were read from a single sample in a study of cytomegalovirus exposure and HLA in healthy donors. The repertoire was sequenced with immunoSEQ multiplex PCR; TCRdb's copy has only in-frame clones and lacks some. In the table there are over 120,000 clones, less than 95% of which are singletons. The sample taken for sequencing was PBMCs. These receptor sequences come from a man younger than 35 in good health and CMV-seropositive. The CDR3 runs from the conserved cysteine through the conserved F or W. Each record gives: D gene, J gene, V gene, CDR3 DNA, CDR3 protein. A D gene is named only where the DNA matches it firmly.

D: .; J: TRBJ2-5; V: TRBV27; DNA: TGTGCCAGCAGTTTTATCTCGGGGAACAGGGCCCAAGAGACCCAGTACTTC; CDR3: CASSFISGNRAQETQYF
D: .; J: TRBJ2-3; V: TRBV6-1; DNA: TGTGCCAGCAACCAAAGGGGGGGAGATACGCAGTATTTT; CDR3: CASNQRGGDTQYF
D: TRBD2; J: TRBJ2-7; V: TRBV6-6; DNA: TGTGCCAGCAGTTACCGGACTAGCGAGCGCTACGAGCAGTACTTC; CDR3: CASSYRTSERYEQYF
D: .; J: TRBJ2-7; V: TRBV7-8; DNA: TGTGCCAGCAGCCACCGGACACCGGAGCAGTACTTC; CDR3: CASSHRTPEQYF
D: TRBD1; J: TRBJ1-2; V: TRBV5-1; DNA: TGCGCCAGCAGCTGGGGGACAGGGGACTATGGCTACACCTTC; CDR3: CASSWGTGDYGYTF
D: .; J: TRBJ2-7; V: TRBV5-4; DNA: TGTGCCAGCAGCTTGGACGCCTACCCCTACGAGCAGTACTTC; CDR3: CASSLDAYPYEQYF
D: TRBD2; J: TRBJ2-3; V: TRBV7-9; DNA: TGTGCCAGCAGCAACCTAGCGGGAGTGTCAGATACGCAGTATTTT; CDR3: CASSNLAGVSDTQYF
D: TRBD1; J: TRBJ2-5; V: TRBV4-2; DNA: TGTGCCAGCAGCCGGGTGACAGGGAACCAAGAGACCCAGTACTTC; CDR3: CASSRVTGNQETQYF
D: TRBD2; J: TRBJ2-7; V: TRBV2; DNA: TGTGCCAGCAGTGAAGGACTAGCGAACACCCACGAGCAGTACTTC; CDR3: CASSEGLANTHEQYF
D: .; J: TRBJ2-5; V: TRBV5-1; DNA: TGCGCCAGCAGCTTGCAGGATCTCAGCCAAGAGACCCAGTACTTC; CDR3: CASSLQDLSQETQYF
D: TRBD1; J: TRBJ2-7; V: TRBV6-5; DNA: TGTGCCAGCAGTTACTCGAACCGGGACAGGGGCGAGCAGTACTTC; CDR3: CASSYSNRDRGEQYF
D: .; J: TRBJ2-2; V: TRBV11-2; DNA: TGTGCCAGCAGCTTAGGAGTGAACACCGGGGAGCTGTTTTTT; CDR3: CASSLGVNTGELFF
D: .; J: TRBJ1-6; V: TRBV28; DNA: TGTGCCAGCAGTTTCTACAGGGCTCTTAATTCACCCCTCCACTTT; CDR3: CASSFYRALNSPLHF
D: TRBD2; J: TRBJ2-5; V: TRBV5-1; DNA: TGCGCCAGCAGCTTGGCGGCTAGCGGGGAAGAGACCCAGTACTTC; CDR3: CASSLAASGEETQYF
D: TRBD1; J: TRBJ2-7; V: TRBV30; DNA: TGTGCCTGGAGTCCTCAGAGGGGGCTAGAGCAGTACTTC; CDR3: CAWSPQRGLEQYF
D: .; J: TRBJ1-1; V: TRBV7-9; DNA: TGTGCCAGCAGCCAAAGGGGAACTGAAGCTTTCTTT; CDR3: CASSQRGTEAFF
D: .; J: TRBJ1-1; V: TRBV10-3; DNA: TGTGCCATCAGGTACAGGGAAGAGGGAACTGAAGCTTTCTTT; CDR3: CAIRYREEGTEAFF
D: .; J: TRBJ2-5; V: TRBV29-1; DNA: TGCAGCGTTGAACCCCTTCAGGGGCAAGAGACCCAGTACTTC; CDR3: CSVEPLQGQETQYF